The source of this T cell receptor (beta chain) is a study of blood T cell repertoires in COVID-19. Study overall: Collection of acute and convalescent COVID-19 samples took place in the United States, Italy and Spain. T cells, B-cell-depleted T cells, or PBMCs provided the cDNA or gDNA that served as material.

The V gene end was trimmed by 5 bases and the J gene end by 1 base; junction bases not matched to a gene: 7. Germline values: CDR1 KGHSH, CDR2 LQKENI. The CDR3 consists of 15 residues. TCRdb's table, derived via immunoSEQ multiplex PCR, lists solely in-frame clones and lacks some. This sample has 150,000 to 200,000 clones, with about nine tenths found just once. The gene calls are TRBV18 and TRBJ2-7; 8 bases agree with TRBD2. The receptor comes from a woman between 45 and 60 years old with acute or convalescent COVID-19. Material: peripheral blood. In DNA form, the CDR3 reads TGTGCCAGCTCAGCCGGGGGGGCCCTATCCTACGAGCAGTACTTC. Amino acids: CASSAGGALSYEQYF. The complete variable domain, with remaining parts taken from reference TRBV18 and TRBJ2-7, reads NAGVMQNPRHLVRRRGQEARLRCSPMKGHSHVYWYRQLPEEGLKFMVYLQKENIIDESGMPKERFSAEFPKEGPSILRIQQVVRGDSAAYFCASSAGGALSYEQYFGPGTRLTVT.